Listed below are T cell receptor beta chains from one sample, sequenced in a study of blood T cell repertoires in COVID-19. Sequenced by immunoSEQ multiplex PCR; TCRdb stores in-frame clones only, minus some. Of 20,000 to 25,000 clones listed, 83% are singletons. Specimen: peripheral blood. Receptor source: a man in his 70s with acute or convalescent COVID-19. Each CDR3 is given with its conserved first and last residue. D genes are given only for firm matches. A clone size is listed for some rows: how often the clone was seen (once, few, many), or a class if it is expanded.

d_call	clone_size	v_call	j_call	cdr3_aa	cdr3_nt
TRBD1	few	TRBV6-5	TRBJ1-1	CASSYGTGVNTEAFF	TGTGCCAGCAGTTACGGGACAGGGGTGAACACTGAAGCTTTCTTT
.	few	TRBV19	TRBJ1-1	CASSLRVGTEAFF	TGTGCCAGTTCACTCAGGGTCGGGACTGAAGCTTTCTTT
TRBD2	.	TRBV6-5	TRBJ2-7	CASRSGGAYEQYF	TGTGCCAGCAGAAGCGGGGGGGCCTACGAGCAGTACTTC
.	.	TRBV30	TRBJ1-2	CAWSFSSNYGYTF	TGTGCCTGGAGTTTTAGCTCGAACTATGGCTACACCTTC
.	.	TRBV1	TRBJ2-5	CTSSQRLAGGPIQETQYF	TGCACCAGCAGCCAAAGGCTAGCGGGGGGCCCCATCCAAGAGACCCAGTACTTC
.	.	TRBV30	TRBJ1-5	CAWSVGGAGYQPQHF	TGTGCCTGGAGTGTTGGGGGGGCAGGCTATCAGCCCCAGCATTTT
.	.	TRBV3-1/TRBV3-2	TRBJ1-5	CASSQDIASGDQPQHF	TGTGCCAGCAGCCAAGATATTGCCAGCGGCGATCAGCCCCAGCATTTT
TRBD1	.	TRBV30	TRBJ2-7	CAWSGGQRSYERQYF	TGTGCCTGGAGTGGGGGACAGCGGTCCTACGAGCGGCAGTACTTC
TRBD2	.	TRBV27	TRBJ2-4	CASSLRSGVAKNIQYF	TGTGCCAGCAGTTTGAGAAGCGGGGTAGCCAAAAACATTCAGTACTTC
.	.	TRBV12-3/TRBV12-4	TRBJ1-1	CASSPHTRTEAFF	TGTGCCAGCAGCCCACATACGCGGACTGAAGCTTTCTTT
.	.	TRBV2	TRBJ1-1	CASSVNTEAFF	TGTGCCAGCAGCGTAAACACTGAAGCTTTCTTT
.	.	TRBV15	TRBJ1-1	CATSADRNTEAFF	TGTGCCACCAGCGCGGATAGGAACACTGAAGCTTTCTTT
TRBD2	.	TRBV28	TRBJ2-5	CATRGTSGYQETQYF	TGTGCCACCCGGGGAACTAGCGGGTACCAAGAGACCCAGTACTTC
.	.	TRBV7-9	TRBJ1-5	CASSIDRNQPQHF	TGTGCCAGCAGCATCGACAGGAATCAGCCCCAGCATTTT
.	.	TRBV6-6	TRBJ1-2	CASSRGGYTF	TGTGCCAGCTCAAGGGGTGGCTACACCTTC
.	.	TRBV5-1	TRBJ1-2	CASSTKGVNYGYTF	TGCGCCAGCAGTACTAAGGGGGTAAACTATGGCTACACCTTC
TRBD2	medium-sized	TRBV27	TRBJ2-1	CASKTGTSSYNEQFF	TGTGCCAGTAAAACCGGGACTAGCTCCTACAATGAGCAGTTCTTC
.	.	TRBV11-2	TRBJ1-5	CASSPGWNQPQHF	TGTGCCAGCAGCCCCGGTTGGAATCAGCCCCAGCATTTT
TRBD2	.	TRBV4-1	TRBJ2-7	CASSQVAGAYEQYF	TGCGCCAGCAGCCAAGTAGCGGGAGCCTACGAGCAGTACTTC
.	.	TRBV14	TRBJ2-7	CASSQASNEQYF	TGTGCCAGCAGCCAAGCTAGTAACGAGCAGTACTTC
TRBD1	.	TRBV6-5	TRBJ1-2	CASRDRDRGDYGYTF	TGTGCCAGCAGGGACCGGGACAGGGGGGACTATGGCTACACCTTC
.	once	TRBV24-1	TRBJ1-3	CAAGDTYGNTIYF	TGTGCCGCGGGGGACACTTACGGAAACACCATATATTTT